This T cell receptor (beta chain) was found in a study of T cell changes during pregnancy in multiple sclerosis. Using immunoSEQ multiplex PCR, the repertoire was profiled, and TCRdb retains in-frame clones only, with some absent. The sample shows roughly 40,000 clones, nearly 90% of them seen only once. Germline V gives CDR1 SGHVS, CDR2 FNYEAQ. Trimming shortened V by 0 bases and J by 5 bases, and 14 bases separated the two germline ends. This CDR3 comprises 15 residues. The chain is built from TRBV7-6 and TRBJ2-7; possibly TRBD1 for D (6 bases). Sequenced here: CD4+ T cells from peripheral blood mononuclear cells, sampled in the first trimester of pregnancy. The receptor's source is a female donor with multiple sclerosis, enrolled in a pregnancy study. In nucleotides, the CDR3 is TGTGCCAGCAGCTTAGCGCCGAGGGGGATCGACGAGCAGTACTTC. Translation: CASSLAPRGIDEQYF. Using reference TRBV7-6 and TRBJ2-7 for the parts outside the CDR3, the full variable domain is GAGVSQSPRYKVTKRGQDVALRCDPISGHVSLYWYRQALGQGPEFLTYFNYEAQQDKSGLPNDRFSAERPEGSISTLTIQRTEQRDSAMYRCASSLAPRGIDEQYFGPGTRLTVT.